The 11 T cell receptor beta chains given below trace back to one sample, sequenced in a study of T cells in Graves' hyperthyroidism and ophthalmopathy. RNA transcripts provided the source from which TCR beta CDR3 regions were amplified. TCR CDR3 regions were first amplified by RT-PCR with HTBI primers. A single record per CDR3 protein comes from TCRdb applying MiXCR to the multiplex PCR reads. Among fewer than 300,000 distinct CDR3 sequences listed, roughly 15% were seen once. What was sequenced was blood. These receptors were collected from a woman aged 45 to 65 with Graves' hyperthyroidism that later progressed to Graves' ophthalmopathy.

This clonotype was seen at least ten times. This rearrangement joins TRBV7-9 to TRBJ2-1, with TRBD1 matching 12 bases. J gave up 0 bases and V 5 bases, and 14 bases lay outside the gene matches. Germline CDR1 SEHNR, CDR2 FQNEAQ (reference sequence). The CDR3 has 20 residues. The CDR3 loop is CASSIYLWDRGRRSYNEQFF. The CDR3 DNA reads as TGTGCCAGCAGCATATACCTGTGGGACAGGGGGCGCCGCTCCTACAATGAGCAGTTCTTC.

This clonotype was seen many times. This chain joins TRBV2 and TRBJ2-3; 9 positions agree with TRBD2. After removal of 8 bases from V and 4 bases from J, the junction contained 7 bases not matched to a gene. Germline CDR1 reads SNHLY; CDR2 reads FYNNEI. This CDR3 contains 14 residues. The CDR3 loop reads CASVSGSFPDTQYF. CDR3 in DNA: TGTGCCAGCGTTAGCGGGAGTTTCCCAGATACGCAGTATTTT. Full variable domain (rest looked up from reference TRBV2 and TRBJ2-3): EPEVTQTPSHQVTQMGQEVILRCVPISNHLYFYWYRQILGQKVEFLVSFYNNEISEKSEIFDDQFSVERPDGSNFTLKIRSTKLEDSAMYFCASVSGSFPDTQYFGPGTRLTVL.

This clonotype was seen many times. This rearrangement joins TRBV7-6 to TRBJ2-1, with D tentatively TRBD1 or TRBD2 (5 bases each). The CDR3 consists of 17 residues. V was trimmed by 5 bases and J by 0 bases, leaving 17 bases between them. Germline V gene sequence: CDR1 SGHVS, CDR2 FNYEAQ. DNA for the CDR3: TGTGCCAGCAGCCCCGAAAGGTTTGGGGGCTCCTACAATGAGCAGTTCTTC. Its translation: CASSPERFGGSYNEQFF.

In its sample, this clonotype was seen a few times. The chain couples TRBV3-1 to TRBJ2-3; TRBD2 matches 8 bases. Looked up from germline, CDR1 is LGHDT and CDR2 is YNNKEL (reference sequence). V lost 4 bases and J lost 4; bases outside the gene matches: 4. The CDR3 length is 14 residues. CDR3: CASSRGTSADTQYF. The CDR3 DNA follows: TGTGCCAGCAGCCGGGGGACTAGTGCAGATACGCAGTATTTT.

Ten or more counts support this clonotype. The V call is TRBV7-9, the J call TRBJ2-1; 11 bases match TRBD2. CDR3 length: 14 residues. J lost 8 bases, V lost 3 bases, and 3 bases had no gene match. CDR1 is SEHNR, CDR2 FQNEAQ, per germline (reference sequence). The CDR3: CASSFSGRADEQFF. The CDR3 nucleotides read TGTGCCAGCAGCTTTAGCGGGAGGGCCGATGAGCAGTTCTTC.

This clonotype was observed at least ten times. The V gene is TRBV2, the J gene TRBJ1-5; a weak D match, TRBD1 (5 bases). V lost 5 bases to trimming and J lost 2 bases, with 7 bases between them. CDR1 is SNHLY and CDR2 is FYNNEI in the germline V gene. The CDR3 covers 13 residues. The CDR3 here is CASSWGGNQPQHF. Written as DNA, the CDR3 is TGTGCCAGCAGTTGGGGGGGCAATCAGCCCCAGCATTTT.

The rearrangement uses TRBV25-1 and TRBJ2-2; 7 bases align to TRBD1. V dropped 3 bases and J dropped 1; count of bases not matched to a gene: 5. This CDR3 has 16 amino acids. Germline assignment: CDR1 MGHDK and CDR2 SYGVNS. As DNA, the CDR3 is TGTGCCAGCAGTGAGGTCAGGGGGATGAACACCGGGGAGCTGTTTTTT. This translates into CASSEVRGMNTGELFF. Combining the CDR3 with reference TRBV25-1 and TRBJ2-2 gives the whole variable domain EADIYQTPRYLVIGTGKKITLECSQTMGHDKMYWYQQDPGMELHLIHYSYGVNSTEKGDLSSESTVSRIRTEHFPLTLESARPSHTSQYLCASSEVRGMNTGELFFGEGSRLTVL.

At least ten counts were recorded for this clonotype. The chain combines TRBV19 with TRBJ1-1; 12 nucleotides align to TRBD1. V lost 7 bases, J lost 0 bases, and 6 bases stayed unmatched. CDR3 size: 16 residues. CDR1 is LNHDA, CDR2 SQIVND, per germline (reference sequence). CDR3 region: CASILGTGGMNTEAFF. As DNA, the CDR3 is TGTGCCAGTATCCTGGGGACAGGGGGCATGAACACTGAAGCTTTCTTT.

This clonotype showed up many times. The V gene is TRBV2, the J gene TRBJ2-7; D tentatively reads TRBD1 or TRBD2 (5 bases each). Trimming took off 8 bases at V and 5 bases at J, with 13 bases between the two ends. Germline values: CDR1 SNHLY, CDR2 FYNNEI. The CDR3 spans 12 residues. The CDR3 sequence: CASRTWGHEQYF. DNA for the CDR3: TGTGCCAGCCGGACTTGGGGCCACGAGCAGTACTTC.

This clonotype has at least ten counts. This chain connects TRBV28 to TRBJ2-1; D call uncertain. Germline-derived CDR1 and CDR2 are MDHEN and SYDVKM. The CDR3 has 12 amino acids. Trimming left V 6 bases short and J 7 bases short, with 10 bases between. CDR3 region: CASSRTWNEQFF. CDR3 nucleotide sequence: TGTGCCAGCAGCCGAACTTGGAATGAGCAGTTCTTC.

This clonotype was detected ten times or more. The chain combines TRBV14 with TRBJ2-3; 11 positions match TRBD2. This CDR3 contains 15 residues. The germline V gene encodes CDR1 SGHDN and CDR2 FVKESK. The ends lost 6 bases at V and 6 bases at J; junction bases unmatched: 8. DNA of the CDR3: TGTGCCAGCAGTCATAGCGGGAGGGCCGCCGATACGCAGTATTTT. Encoded protein: CASSHSGRAADTQYF.